The rows below give T cell receptor beta chains drawn from one sample of a study of blood T cells in healthy people across ages. In TCRdb, the 5' RACE reads were re-called with MiXCR into one record per CDR3 protein. The top ten clones hold 22% of a sample with 700,000 or so distinct CDR3 sequences, over 20% of them seen once. Sample: blood. All receptors derive from an older man in good health. Both conserved end residues are part of each CDR3. A D gene is named only where the DNA matches it firmly. Size is stated for part of the rows, as once, few or many counts, or as a class when the clone is expanded.

TRBV29-1,TRBJ2-2,TRBD1,-,TGCAGCGTTGGAGGACAGGGGGCGAATACCGGGGAGCTGTTTTTT,CSVGGQGANTGELFF
TRBV5-1,TRBJ2-3,TRBD2,once,TGCGCCAGCAGCTTTCTAGCGGGAGCCTACACAGATACGCAGTATTTT,CASSFLAGAYTDTQYF
TRBV25-1,TRBJ2-6,-,-,TGTGCCAGCAGTGATGATTTAGGGTCGCCACCCTCTGGGGCCAACGTCCTGACTTTC,CASSDDLGSPPSGANVLTF
TRBV29-1,TRBJ1-1,-,-,TGCAGCGTTGAAGATTGGGGCAGGGAAGCTTTCTTT,CSVEDWGREAFF
TRBV5-6,TRBJ1-2,-,few,TGTGCCAGCAGCGAGGACATTGGCTATGGCTACACCTTC,CASSEDIGYGYTF
TRBV7-8,TRBJ2-1,TRBD2,-,TGTGCCAGCAGCTTAGGAGCGGGAGGACGCGATGAGCAGTTCTTC,CASSLGAGGRDEQFF
TRBV5-1,TRBJ1-1,-,-,TGCGCCAGCAGCTTGGCGACAGCGCCTATGAACACTGAAGCTTTCTTT,CASSLATAPMNTEAFF
TRBV20-1,TRBJ2-4,-,-,TGCAGTGCTACCAGCCACGACGGCAAAAACATTCAGTACTTC,CSATSHDGKNIQYF
TRBV2,TRBJ1-1,TRBD1,-,TGTGCCAGCAAGGGACAGGGTGAAGCTTTCTTT,CASKGQGEAFF
TRBV28,TRBJ2-7,-,-,TGTGCCAGCATTCCCCGGGACACCGGATGGAACTACGAGCAGTACTTC,CASIPRDTGWNYEQYF
TRBV18,TRBJ2-1,-,few,TGTGCCAGCTCACCACCGGGGGTTTGGCTCTACAATGAGCAGTTCTTC,CASSPPGVWLYNEQFF
TRBV12-3/TRBV12-4,TRBJ1-2,-,few,TGTGCCAGCAGTTTGGTGCAGCTTATCACCTTC,CASSLVQLITF
TRBV14,TRBJ1-5,-,few,TGTGCCAGCAGAGGAGTGGGGGGGTATATCAGCAATCAGCCCCAGCATTTT,CASRGVGGYISNQPQHF